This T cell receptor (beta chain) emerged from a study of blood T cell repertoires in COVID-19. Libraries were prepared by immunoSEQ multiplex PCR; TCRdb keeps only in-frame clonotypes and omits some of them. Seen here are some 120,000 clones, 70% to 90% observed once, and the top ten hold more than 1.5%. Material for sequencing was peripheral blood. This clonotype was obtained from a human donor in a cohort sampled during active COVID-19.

In DNA form, the CDR3 reads TGTGCCACCAGTGATTTTGATAGCGGGTACCCAGATACGCAGTATTTT. This codes for CATSDFDSGYPDTQYF. The V call is TRBV24-1, the J call TRBJ2-3; TRBD2 matches at 7 bases. Looked up from germline, CDR1 is KGHDR and CDR2 is SFDVKD. After removal of 1 base from V and 4 bases from J, the junction contained 7 bases not matched to a gene. This CDR3 region has 16 residues.